The 20 T cell receptor beta chains below all came from one sample that was sequenced in a study of blood T cell repertoires in COVID-19. TCRdb keeps only in-frame clones here, not all; method: immunoSEQ multiplex PCR. The table records some 250,000 clones, 85% to 90% of them present only once. The sample was PBMCs or T cells enriched from blood (not recorded which). Receptors were obtained from a man in his forties who had recovered from COVID-19.

This chain joins TRBV6-5 and TRBJ1-6; 11 bases fit TRBD1. J gave up 10 bases and V 5 bases, and 7 bases lay outside the gene matches. The germline gives CDR1 MNHEY, CDR2 SVGAGI. The CDR3 length is 15 residues. The CDR3 sequence: CASSLLGQGGSPLHF. The CDR3 bases are TGTGCCAGCAGTCTATTGGGACAGGGGGGATCACCCCTCCACTTT.

The gene calls are TRBV6-5 and TRBJ2-3, with TRBD2 identical over 8 bases. Germline V CDR1 and CDR2: MNHEY, SVGAGI. J gave up 5 bases and V 7 bases, and 8 bases lay outside the gene matches. The CDR3 totals 14 residues. The CDR3: CASTSGSSQDTQYF. CDR3 in DNA: TGTGCCAGCACCAGCGGGAGTAGTCAAGATACGCAGTATTTT.

The chain employs TRBV7-9 and TRBJ2-7; TRBD2 might be the D (5 bases). The germline CDR1 and CDR2 sequences are SEHNR and FQNEAQ (reference sequence). V was clipped by 1 base and J by 0 bases, with 13 bases between them. The CDR3 runs to 16 residues. The CDR3 spells CASSLGPQRSSYEQYF. CDR3 nucleotides: TGTGCCAGCAGCTTAGGACCCCAGCGGAGCTCCTACGAGCAGTACTTC.

CDR3 in amino acids: CASSLVGTENTGELFF. The CDR3 DNA reads as TGCGCCAGCAGCTTGGTTGGGACAGAGAACACCGGGGAGCTGTTTTTT. The V and J genes are TRBV5-1 and TRBJ2-2; TRBD1 matches 7 bases. The CDR3 consists of 16 residues. Trimming cost V 0 bases and J 1 base; bases outside gene matches: 3. Germline V lookup: CDR1 SGHRS, CDR2 YFSETQ.

This sequence joins TRBV10-2 and TRBJ1-1, with D perhaps matching TRBD1 (5 bases). The germline V and J ends were trimmed by 5 bases and 3 bases, with 13 bases remaining between them. Germline values: CDR1 WSHSY, CDR2 SAAADI. This CDR3 spans 14 amino acids. In DNA form, the CDR3 reads TGCGCCAGCAGTTGGCAGGGTAAGGACACTGAAGCTTTCTTT. Protein sequence: CASSWQGKDTEAFF.

The chain links TRBV28 to TRBJ2-3, with D tentatively TRBD1 (6 bases). Germline V gene lookup returns CDR1 MDHEN and CDR2 SYDVKM. This CDR3 comprises 15 residues. With 3 bases removed from V and 1 base from J, the gap between germline ends came to 11 bases. The CDR3 sequence is CASSLGSGGTDTQYF. The CDR3 bases are TGTGCCAGCAGTTTGGGGTCAGGGGGCACAGATACGCAGTATTTT.

V usage is TRBV11-2 and J usage is TRBJ2-5; possibly TRBD1 for D (6 bases). The germline V and J ends were trimmed by 5 bases and 4 bases, with 14 bases remaining between them. Per germline, CDR1 SGHAT and CDR2 FQNNGV. CDR3 length: 14 amino acids. The CDR3 spells CASSPGAGAETQYF. DNA of the CDR3: TGTGCCAGCAGCCCAGGGGCCGGGGCAGAGACCCAGTACTTC.

In this sample, this clone turned up a few times. The rearrangement joins TRBV19 to TRBJ2-5; the D is unclear. This CDR3 comprises 13 residues. The germline V gene encodes CDR1 LNHDA and CDR2 SQIVND (reference sequence). V was shortened by 0 bases and J by 9 bases, with 11 bases between the two germline ends. As DNA, the CDR3 is TGTGCCAGTAGTATAGACAGCAGGAAGGCCCAGTACTTC. Its translation: CASSIDSRKAQYF.

The V and J genes are TRBV18 and TRBJ1-6; D may be TRBD1 (5 bases). Per the germline V gene, CDR1 is KGHSH and CDR2 is LQKENI. The CDR3 consists of 14 residues. Between the trimmed V and J ends, which lost 2 bases and 5 bases, there was a span of 7 bases. The CDR3 protein is CASSPVQDNSPLHF. CDR3 sequence (DNA): TGTGCCAGCTCACCAGTACAGGATAATTCACCCCTCCACTTT.

This chain connects TRBV13 to TRBJ2-1; 7 positions agree with TRBD1. CDR1 PRHDT and CDR2 FYEKMQ come from the germline V gene (reference sequence). The CDR3 loop spans 16 amino acids. The V and J ends lost 4 bases and 2 bases, in that order; junction bases with no gene match: 8. The CDR3 bases are TGTGCCAGCAGCTCCCCGCTGGGACAGCCCTACAATGAGCAGTTCTTC. This sequence encodes CASSSPLGQPYNEQFF.

This chain connects TRBV6-6 to TRBJ1-1, with D perhaps matching TRBD1 (5 bases). V was pared by 6 bases and J by 1 base, with 18 bases between. Germline V gene sequence: CDR1 MNHNY, CDR2 SVGAGI (reference sequence). This CDR3 comprises 16 residues. The CDR3 loop reads CASRGTFPRENTEAFF. The CDR3 nucleotides read TGTGCCAGCAGGGGGACTTTCCCGCGGGAGAACACTGAAGCTTTCTTT.

The chain links TRBV18 to TRBJ1-2; a weak D match, TRBD1 (5 bases). The V end lost 2 bases, the J end lost 7 bases, and 20 bases lay between the germline ends. CDR1 and CDR2 (germline): KGHSH, LQKENI. This CDR3 region has 16 residues. CDR3 region: CASSPWGLPTGFGYTF. The CDR3 bases are TGTGCCAGCTCACCATGGGGCCTCCCAACGGGTTTTGGCTACACCTTC. The variable domain in full, completed from reference TRBV18 and TRBJ1-2, reads NAGVMQNPRHLVRRRGQEARLRCSPMKGHSHVYWYRQLPEEGLKFMVYLQKENIIDESGMPKERFSAEFPKEGPSILRIQQVVRGDSAAYFCASSPWGLPTGFGYTFGSGTRLTVV.

V and J are TRBV19 and TRBJ2-1; D is possibly TRBD2 (5 bases). CDR1 LNHDA and CDR2 SQIVND come from the germline V gene (reference sequence). Trimming shortened V by 4 bases and J by 0 bases, and 13 bases separated the two germline ends. This CDR3 has 16 amino acids. This CDR3 is CASSKRKGSSYNEQFF. The CDR3 DNA reads as TGTGCCAGTAGTAAGCGGAAAGGTAGCTCCTACAATGAGCAGTTCTTC.

The chain links TRBV7-6 to TRBJ2-3; tentatively, D is TRBD2 (5 bases). Trimming took 5 bases from V and 0 from J, leaving 15 bases between them. Germline assignment: CDR1 SGHVS and CDR2 FNYEAQ. This CDR3 comprises 16 residues. CDR3 DNA: TGTGCCAGCAGCCCCCCTTGGGGAGCTAGCACAGATACGCAGTATTTT. Its translation is CASSPPWGASTDTQYF.

The rearrangement links TRBV10-2 to TRBJ1-6, with 8 bases lining up with TRBD1. V was clipped by 5 bases and J by 7 bases; unmatched bases: 7. Germline values: CDR1 WSHSY, CDR2 SAAADI. This CDR3 region has 15 residues. The CDR3 DNA is TGCGCCAGCAGTACGGACAGGGTAGGGAATTCACCCCTCCACTTT. Protein sequence: CASSTDRVGNSPLHF.

In this sample, this clone turned up once. The rearrangement joins TRBV10-1 to TRBJ2-7; D uncertain. The CDR3 has 14 amino acids. Between the trimmed V and J ends, which lost 5 bases and 0 bases, there was a span of 11 bases. The germline CDR1 and CDR2 sequences are WNHNN and SYGVQD (reference sequence). For the CDR3, the DNA is TGCGCCAGCAGTAAAAGGAGAAGCTCCTACGAGCAGTACTTC. Its protein product is CASSKRRSSYEQYF.

In this sample, this clone turned up once. The rearrangement joins TRBV12-3 or TRBV12-4 to TRBJ2-7, with D perhaps matching TRBD2 (7 bases). The length of the CDR3 is 13 residues. The V end lost 3 bases, the J end lost 4 bases, and 10 bases lay between the germline ends. This CDR3 reads CASSFRGAYEQYF. The CDR3 coding sequence is TGTGCCAGCAGTTTCCGGGGGGCTTACGAGCAGTACTTC.

This clone was found many times. The V call is TRBV27, the J call TRBJ2-2; the D is unclear. The CDR3 runs 17 residues. Germline CDR1 and CDR2: MNHEY and SMNVEV (reference sequence). V lost 5 bases, J lost 4 bases, and 20 bases lay in between. For the CDR3, the DNA is TGTGCCAGCAGTACCGATTTCCGGGTAATAGGCACCGGGGAGCTGTTTTTT. This sequence encodes CASSTDFRVIGTGELFF.

The chain couples TRBV15 to TRBJ2-7; 9 bases line up with TRBD2. The trim removed 0 bases at V and 2 bases at J, leaving 5 bases unmatched. There are 16 residues in the CDR3. Germline V CDR1 and CDR2: LNHNV, YYDKDF (reference sequence). CDR3 DNA sequence: TGTGCCACCAGCAGAGATCCCAGCGGGAGGACCTACGAGCAGTACTTC. This translates into CATSRDPSGRTYEQYF.

The chain couples TRBV28 to TRBJ2-6, with 10 bases identical to TRBD1. The CDR3 totals 15 residues. Per germline, CDR1 MDHEN and CDR2 SYDVKM. V lost 8 bases, J lost 0 bases, and 1 base stayed unmatched. Here the CDR3 DNA reads TGTGCCAGCGGGACAGGGGCCTCTGGGGCCAACGTCCTGACTTTC. It encodes CASGTGASGANVLTF. Complete variable domain (other parts from reference TRBV28 and TRBJ2-6): DVKVTQSSRYLVKRTGEKVFLECVQDMDHENMFWYRQDPGLGLRLIYFSYDVKMKEKGDIPEGYSVSREKKERFSLILESASTNQTSMYLCASGTGASGANVLTFGAGSRLTVL.